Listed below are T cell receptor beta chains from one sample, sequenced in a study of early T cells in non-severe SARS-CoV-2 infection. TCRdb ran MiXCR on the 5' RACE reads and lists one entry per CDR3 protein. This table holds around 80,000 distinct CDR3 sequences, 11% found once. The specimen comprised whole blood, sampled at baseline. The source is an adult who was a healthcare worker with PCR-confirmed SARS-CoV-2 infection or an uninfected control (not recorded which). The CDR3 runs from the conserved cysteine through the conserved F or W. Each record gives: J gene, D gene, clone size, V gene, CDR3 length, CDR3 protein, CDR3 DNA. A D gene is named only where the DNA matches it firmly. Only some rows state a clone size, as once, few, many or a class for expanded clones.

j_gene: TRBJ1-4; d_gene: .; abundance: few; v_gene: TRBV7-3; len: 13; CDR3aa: CASSSTHNEKLFF; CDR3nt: TGTGCCAGCAGCTCGACCCATAATGAAAAACTGTTTTTT
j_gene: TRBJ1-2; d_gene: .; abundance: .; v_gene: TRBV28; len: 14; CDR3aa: CASSFQGGDYGYTF; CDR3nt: TGTGCCAGCAGTTTCCAGGGAGGCGACTATGGCTACACCTTC
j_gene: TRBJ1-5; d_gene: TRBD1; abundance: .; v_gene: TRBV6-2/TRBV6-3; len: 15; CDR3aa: CASNSPGQGNQPQHF; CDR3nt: TGTGCCAGCAACTCACCGGGACAGGGGAATCAGCCCCAGCATTTT
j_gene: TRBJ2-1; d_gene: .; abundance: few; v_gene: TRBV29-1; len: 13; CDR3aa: CSVDTSGYNEQFF; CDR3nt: TGCAGCGTTGACACCTCAGGGTACAATGAGCAGTTCTTC
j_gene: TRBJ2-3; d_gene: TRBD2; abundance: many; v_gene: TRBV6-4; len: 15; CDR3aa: CASSDGTSGTDTQYF; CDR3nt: TGTGCCAGCAGTGACGGGACTAGCGGCACAGATACGCAGTATTTT
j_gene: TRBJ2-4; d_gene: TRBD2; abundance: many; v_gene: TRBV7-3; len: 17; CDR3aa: CASSLSGGPPAKNIQYF; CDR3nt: TGTGCCAGCAGCTTATCGGGGGGACCGCCAGCCAAAAACATTCAGTACTTC
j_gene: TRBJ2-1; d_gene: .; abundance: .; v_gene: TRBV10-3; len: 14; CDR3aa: CAISENLVSNEQFF; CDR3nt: TGTGCCATCAGTGAGAATCTAGTCTCCAATGAGCAGTTCTTC
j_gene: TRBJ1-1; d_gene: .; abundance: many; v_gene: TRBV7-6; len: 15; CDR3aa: CASSPAPKTSAEAFF; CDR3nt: TGTGCCAGCAGCCCCGCCCCCAAGACGAGCGCTGAAGCTTTCTTT
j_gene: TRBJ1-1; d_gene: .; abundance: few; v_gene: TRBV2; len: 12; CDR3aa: CASSEMDTEAFF; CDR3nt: TGTGCCAGCAGTGAAATGGACACTGAAGCTTTCTTT
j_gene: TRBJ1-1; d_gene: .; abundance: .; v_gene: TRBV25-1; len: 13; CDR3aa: CASSELGNTEAFF; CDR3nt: TGTGCCAGCAGTGAATTAGGGAACACTGAAGCTTTCTTT
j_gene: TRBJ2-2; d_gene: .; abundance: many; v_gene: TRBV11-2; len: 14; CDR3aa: CASSYPASTGELFF; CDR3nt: TGTGCCAGCAGCTACCCCGCTTCCACCGGGGAGCTGTTTTTT
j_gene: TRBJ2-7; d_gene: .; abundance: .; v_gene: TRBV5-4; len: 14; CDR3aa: CASSWTTGTYEQYF; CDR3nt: TGTGCCAGCAGCTGGACGACAGGAACCTACGAGCAGTACTTC
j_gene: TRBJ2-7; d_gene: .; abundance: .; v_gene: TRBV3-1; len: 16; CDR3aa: CASSQDPGHGSYEQYF; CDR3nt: TGTGCCAGCAGCCAAGATCCGGGGCATGGGTCCTACGAGCAGTACTTC
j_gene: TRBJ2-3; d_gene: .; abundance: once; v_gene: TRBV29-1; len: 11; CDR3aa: CSGRFGDTQYF; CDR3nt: TGCAGCGGCCGTTTTGGAGATACGCAGTATTTT
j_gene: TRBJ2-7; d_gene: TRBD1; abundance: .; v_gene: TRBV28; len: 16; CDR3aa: CASSLTQGQGSWEQYF; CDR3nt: TGTGCCAGCAGTTTAACTCAGGGACAGGGGTCGTGGGAGCAGTACTTC
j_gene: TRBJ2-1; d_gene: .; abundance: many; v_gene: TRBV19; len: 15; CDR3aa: CASSGASIPYNEQFF; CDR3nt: TGTGCCAGTAGTGGCGCGTCAATCCCGTACAATGAGCAGTTCTTC
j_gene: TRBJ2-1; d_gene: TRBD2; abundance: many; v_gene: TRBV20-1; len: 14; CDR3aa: CSARGSSGGGEQFF; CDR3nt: TGCAGTGCTAGAGGGTCTAGCGGGGGTGGTGAGCAGTTCTTC
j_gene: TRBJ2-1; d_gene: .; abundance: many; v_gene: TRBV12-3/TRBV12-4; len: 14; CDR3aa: CASTLVVGDNEQFF; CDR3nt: TGTGCCAGCACTTTAGTAGTAGGGGATAATGAGCAGTTCTTC
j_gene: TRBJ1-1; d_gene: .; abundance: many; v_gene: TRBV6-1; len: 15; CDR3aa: CASSVTGTRNTEAFF; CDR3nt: TGTGCCAGCAGTGTTACCGGGACGAGGAACACTGAAGCTTTCTTT
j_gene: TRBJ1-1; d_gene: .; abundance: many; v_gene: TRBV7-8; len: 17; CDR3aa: CASSLVVGAALNTEAFF; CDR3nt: TGTGCCAGCAGCTTAGTTGTAGGGGCGGCTTTGAACACTGAAGCTTTCTTT
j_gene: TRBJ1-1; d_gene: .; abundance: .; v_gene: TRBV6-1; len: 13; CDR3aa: CASSRHRNTEAFF; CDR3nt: TGTGCCAGCAGTCGACACAGGAACACTGAAGCTTTCTTT
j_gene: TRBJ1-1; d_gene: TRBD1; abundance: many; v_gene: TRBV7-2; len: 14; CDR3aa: CASSQNRGRTEAFF; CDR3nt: TGTGCCAGCAGCCAAAACAGGGGCCGCACTGAAGCTTTCTTT
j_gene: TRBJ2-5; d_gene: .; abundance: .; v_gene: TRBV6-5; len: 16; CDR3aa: CASSYLQPRVGETQYF; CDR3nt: TGTGCCAGCAGTTACTTGCAACCCAGGGTCGGAGAGACCCAGTACTTC
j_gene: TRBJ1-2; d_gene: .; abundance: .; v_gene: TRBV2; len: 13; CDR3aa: CASSEVGNYGYTF; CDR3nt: TGTGCCAGCAGTGAGGTCGGCAACTATGGCTACACCTTC
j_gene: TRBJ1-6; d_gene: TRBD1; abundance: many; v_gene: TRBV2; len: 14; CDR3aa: CASFPTGVGSPLHF; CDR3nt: TGTGCCAGCTTCCCGACAGGGGTCGGATCACCCCTCCACTTT
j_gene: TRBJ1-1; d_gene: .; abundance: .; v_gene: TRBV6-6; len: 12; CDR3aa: CASSLGYGEAFF; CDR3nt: TGTGCCAGCAGTTTAGGGTACGGTGAAGCTTTCTTT
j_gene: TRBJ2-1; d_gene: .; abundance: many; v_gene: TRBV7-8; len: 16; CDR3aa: CASSRSTTYLDNEQFF; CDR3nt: TGTGCCAGCAGCAGATCGACTACCTACTTGGACAATGAGCAGTTCTTC
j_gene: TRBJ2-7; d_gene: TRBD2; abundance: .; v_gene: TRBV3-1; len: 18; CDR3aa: CASSQDSSGGTSSYEQYF; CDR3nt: TGTGCCAGCAGCCAAGATTCTAGCGGGGGGACCAGCTCCTACGAGCAGTACTTC
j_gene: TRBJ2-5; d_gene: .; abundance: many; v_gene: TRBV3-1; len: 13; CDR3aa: CASSQAEPGTQYF; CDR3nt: TGTGCCAGCAGCCAAGCGGAACCGGGGACCCAGTACTTC
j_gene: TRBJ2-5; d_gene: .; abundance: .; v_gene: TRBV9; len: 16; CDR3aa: CASSVAGGGLLETQYF; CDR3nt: TGTGCCAGCAGCGTAGCCGGGGGCGGCCTCTTGGAGACCCAGTACTTC
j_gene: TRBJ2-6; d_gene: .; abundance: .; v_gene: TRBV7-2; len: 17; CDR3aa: CASSSRLPRSGANVLTF; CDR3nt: TGTGCCAGCAGCTCCCGCCTTCCCCGCTCTGGGGCCAACGTCCTGACTTTC
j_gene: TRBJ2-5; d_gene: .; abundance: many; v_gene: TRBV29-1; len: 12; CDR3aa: CSVLQRQETQYF; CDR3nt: TGCAGCGTACTTCAGAGGCAAGAGACCCAGTACTTC
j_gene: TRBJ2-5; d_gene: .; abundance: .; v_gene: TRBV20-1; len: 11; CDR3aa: CSAMGSETQYF; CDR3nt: TGCAGTGCAATGGGGTCGGAGACCCAGTACTTC
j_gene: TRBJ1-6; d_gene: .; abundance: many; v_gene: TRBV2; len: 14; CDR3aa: CASSLGQKDSPLHF; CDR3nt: TGTGCCAGCAGTCTTGGACAGAAGGATTCACCCCTCCACTTT
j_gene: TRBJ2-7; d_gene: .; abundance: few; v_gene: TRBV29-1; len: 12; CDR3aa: CSVERGNYEQYF; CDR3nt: TGCAGCGTTGAAAGGGGGAACTACGAGCAGTACTTC
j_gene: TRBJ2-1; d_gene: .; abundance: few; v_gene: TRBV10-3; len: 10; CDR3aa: CAIGEGEQFF; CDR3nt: TGTGCCATCGGGGAAGGCGAGCAGTTCTTC
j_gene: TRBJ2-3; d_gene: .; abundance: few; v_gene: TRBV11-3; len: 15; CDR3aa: CASSLREKSTDTQYF; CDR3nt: TGTGCCAGCAGCTTGAGGGAAAAAAGTACAGATACGCAGTATTTT
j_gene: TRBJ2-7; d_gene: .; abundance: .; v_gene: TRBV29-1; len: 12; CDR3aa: CSARGVSYEQYF; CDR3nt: TGCAGCGCCCGTGGGGTTTCCTACGAGCAGTACTTC
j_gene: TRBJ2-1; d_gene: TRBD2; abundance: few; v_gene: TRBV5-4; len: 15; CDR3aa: CASSKTSGGYNEQFF; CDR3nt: TGTGCCAGCAGCAAGACTAGCGGGGGATACAATGAGCAGTTCTTC
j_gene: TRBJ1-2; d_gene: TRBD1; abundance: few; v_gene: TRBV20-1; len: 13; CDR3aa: CSARPRGNYGYTF; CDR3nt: TGCAGTGCTAGGCCCAGGGGGAACTATGGCTACACCTTC